A single sample gave rise to the 11 T cell receptor beta chains below, sequenced in a study of cytomegalovirus exposure and HLA in healthy donors. With 60 Vbeta and 13 Jbeta primers, the PCR was carried out. Sequencing used immunoSEQ multiplex PCR; TCRdb keeps in-frame clones, though not all of them. Among 200,000 to 250,000 clones, over 80% were seen once, and the ten largest hold 5% to 6%. The material sequenced was PBMCs. The receptors derive from a woman in her forties in good health and CMV-seropositive.

This chain uses TRBV4-1 with TRBJ2-2; 8 nucleotides line up with TRBD2. The CDR3 covers 18 residues. Germline lookup yields CDR1 MGHRA and CDR2 YSYEKL. The V and J ends lost 1 base and 1 base, in that order; junction bases with no gene match: 8. CDR3 protein: CASSQASGTSGNTGELFF. The CDR3, as DNA: TGCGCCAGCAGCCAAGCGTCAGGAACTAGCGGGAACACCGGGGAGCTGTTTTTT.

The V gene is TRBV27, the J gene TRBJ1-1; possible D gene TRBD1, 6 bases. The germline CDR1 and CDR2 sequences are MNHEY and SMNVEV (reference sequence). Between the trimmed V and J ends, which lost 6 bases and 5 bases, there was a span of 10 bases. This CDR3 contains 12 residues. DNA for the CDR3: TGTGCCAGCAGCAAACAGGGAACTGAAGCTTTCTTT. Protein: CASSKQGTEAFF.

The chain combines TRBV7-9 with TRBJ2-3, with TRBD1 identical over 8 bases. The trim removed 5 bases at V and 2 bases at J, leaving 6 bases unmatched. Looked up from germline, CDR1 is SEHNR and CDR2 is FQNEAQ (reference sequence). The CDR3 is made up of 15 amino acids. The CDR3 DNA reads as TGTGCCAGCAGCCCAGGGGGCTGGGCCACAGATACGCAGTATTTT. Residues: CASSPGGWATDTQYF. The variable domain in full, completed from reference TRBV7-9 and TRBJ2-3, reads DTGVSQNPRHKITKRGQNVTFRCDPISEHNRLYWYRQTLGQGPEFLTYFQNEAQLEKSRLLSDRFSAERPKGSFSTLEIQRTEQGDSAMYLCASSPGGWATDTQYFGPGTRLTVL.

V gene TRBV30 combines with J gene TRBJ2-5; 7 positions agree with TRBD1. The length of the CDR3 is 14 residues. The germline V gene has CDR1 GTSNPN and CDR2 SVGIG (reference sequence). Germline trimming cut 4 bases from V and 0 bases from J; bases unmatched to any gene: 5. The CDR3 region has the DNA TGTGCCTGGACCCGGGGACAGTACCAAGAGACCCAGTACTTC. Encoded protein: CAWTRGQYQETQYF.

The rearrangement links TRBV30 to TRBJ2-6, with TRBD1 identical over 8 bases. The V segment lost 3 bases and the J segment 2 bases; nucleotides outside the gene matches: 3. This CDR3 spans 15 amino acids. The germline V gene has CDR1 GTSNPN and CDR2 SVGIG (reference sequence). This chain's CDR3 is CAWRRGQAGANVLTF. The CDR3 bases are TGTGCCTGGAGGAGGGGACAGGCTGGGGCCAACGTCCTGACTTTC. The full variable domain, completed using reference TRBV30 and TRBJ2-6, is SQTIHQWPATLVQPVGSPLSLECTVEGTSNPNLYWYRQAAGRGLQLLFYSVGIGQISSEVPQNLSASRPQDRQFILSSKKLLLSDSGFYLCAWRRGQAGANVLTFGAGSRLTVL.

The chain recombines TRBV4-1 with TRBJ2-7, with TRBD2 as a possible D gene (6 bases). CDR3 size: 15 residues. The V gene's germline CDR1 is MGHRA and CDR2 YSYEKL. Trimming cost V 0 bases and J 0 bases, with 9 bases left between them. The CDR3 reads CASSQDAGTSYEQYF. CDR3 bases: TGCGCCAGCAGCCAAGATGCGGGGACCTCCTACGAGCAGTACTTC.

The CDR3 protein is CASSPGQGVFTEAFF. CDR3 bases: TGTGCCAGCAGTCCCGGACAGGGGGTATTCACTGAAGCTTTCTTT. The chain uses TRBV6-6 and TRBJ1-1, with TRBD1 matching 10 bases. CDR3 length equals 15 residues. CDR1 and CDR2 from the germline V gene are MNHNY and SVGAGI (reference sequence). The V segment lost 5 bases and the J segment 4 bases; nucleotides outside the gene matches: 7.

This chain uses TRBV6-5 with TRBJ2-3, with TRBD2 matching 7 bases. V shed 2 bases and J 5 bases; nucleotides not matched to a gene: 4. Germline V gene lookup returns CDR1 MNHEY and CDR2 SVGAGI. CDR3 length: 14 amino acids. The CDR3 here is CASSYAGVIDTQYF. CDR3 bases: TGTGCCAGCAGTTACGCGGGGGTGATAGATACGCAGTATTTT.

Notes on this clone: This is likely an artifact of a read error, given a far larger clone one base away. CDR3: CASSSNKEGINPGELFF. DNA of the CDR3: TGTGCCAGCAGTTCAAATAAGGAGGGGATTAACCCCGGGGAGCTGTTTTTT. The V gene is TRBV27, the J gene TRBJ2-2; weak D call: TRBD2 (6 bases). V lost 4 bases and J lost 6, with 21 bases in between. Per germline, CDR1 MNHEY and CDR2 SMNVEV (reference sequence). This CDR3 spans 17 amino acids.

V gene TRBV6-5 combines with J gene TRBJ2-2; D is perhaps TRBD2 (6 bases). CDR1 is MNHEY and CDR2 is SVGAGI in the germline V gene. The CDR3 totals 15 residues. V shed 5 bases and J shed 5 bases, with 15 bases lying between them. The CDR3 spells CASSRADAGTGELFF. The CDR3 bases are TGTGCCAGCAGTCGAGCCGATGCGGGGACCGGGGAGCTGTTTTTT.

About this clone: In this CDR3 the conserved last residue, phenylalanine or tryptophan, is missing, so a read error is likely. No DNA is shown, since the ends of the CDR3 on it are uncertain; the CDR3 is the one TCRdb lists. This chain uses TRBV4-2 with TRBJ2-7; TRBD1, the table's D call, lacks a check against the DNA. Germline CDR1 is LGHNA and CDR2 is YNFKEQ. The CDR3 extends over 12 residues, inclusive of both ends. The CDR3 reads CASSHPSRDRRQ.